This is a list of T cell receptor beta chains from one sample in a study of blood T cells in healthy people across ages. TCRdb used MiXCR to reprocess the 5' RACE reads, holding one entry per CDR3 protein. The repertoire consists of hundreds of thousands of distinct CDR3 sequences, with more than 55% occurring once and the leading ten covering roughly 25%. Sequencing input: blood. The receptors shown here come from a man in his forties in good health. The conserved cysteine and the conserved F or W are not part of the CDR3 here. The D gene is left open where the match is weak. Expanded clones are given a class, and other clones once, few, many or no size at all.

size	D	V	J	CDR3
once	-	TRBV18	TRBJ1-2	ASSQLSHGNYGYT
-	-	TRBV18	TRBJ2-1	ASSQDSSYNEQF
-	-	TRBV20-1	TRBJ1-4	SARTLKGNRVSNEKLF
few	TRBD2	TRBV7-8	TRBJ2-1	ASSPRLAGVWNEQF
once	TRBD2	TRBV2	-	ASTGSGSGQETQY
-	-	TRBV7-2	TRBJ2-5	ASSLGGQSYNEQY
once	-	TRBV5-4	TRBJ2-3	ASSLRSETDTQY
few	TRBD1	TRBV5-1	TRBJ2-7	ASSLGRTGIAYEQY
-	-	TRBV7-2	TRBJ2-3	ASSPTLTGGVAPDTQY
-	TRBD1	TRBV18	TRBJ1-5	VSSPLGQGARGNQPQH
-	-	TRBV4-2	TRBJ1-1	ASSHQPGSEAF
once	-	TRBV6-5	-	ASRLSPGETQY
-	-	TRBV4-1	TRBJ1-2	ASSHTIGSYGYT
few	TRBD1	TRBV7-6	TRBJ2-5	ASSSGQVYETQY
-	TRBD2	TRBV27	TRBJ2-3	ASSLLTSEGTDTQY
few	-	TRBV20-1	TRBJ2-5	SAPPTGRLETQY
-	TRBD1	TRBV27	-	ASSLYASGTGGYEQY
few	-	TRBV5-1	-	ASSPSNSGMAYEQY
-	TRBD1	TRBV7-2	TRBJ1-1	ASSLVGQGAIFEAF
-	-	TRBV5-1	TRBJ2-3	ASSGGTASDTQY
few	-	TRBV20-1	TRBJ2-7	SARDPGGDPYEQY
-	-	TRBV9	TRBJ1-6	ASTREPTDNSPLH
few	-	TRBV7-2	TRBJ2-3	ASSFQFGDTQY
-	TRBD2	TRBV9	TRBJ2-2	ASNQILAGGTNTGELF
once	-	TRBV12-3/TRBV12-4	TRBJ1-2	ASRLSHGYT
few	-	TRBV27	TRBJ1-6	ASRRGSSYNSPLH
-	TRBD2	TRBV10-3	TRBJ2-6	AISESSGGLAFGANVLT
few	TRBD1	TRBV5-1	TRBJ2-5	ASSLLGTGVETQY
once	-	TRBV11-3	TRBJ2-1	ATGIRGDLNEQF
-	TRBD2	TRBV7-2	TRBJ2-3	ASSLQAGAPDTQY
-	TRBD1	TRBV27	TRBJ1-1	ASGRGTGGGEAF
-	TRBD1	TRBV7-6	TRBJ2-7	ASSPRRGQGHTEQY
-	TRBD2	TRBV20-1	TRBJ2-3	SAKTSFGTDTQY
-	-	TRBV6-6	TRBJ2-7	ASRPTGVGRSYEQY
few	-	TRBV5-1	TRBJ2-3	ASSSLGPYTDTQY
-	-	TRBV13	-	ASSLEQGREQY
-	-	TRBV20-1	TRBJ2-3	SAPVDTQY
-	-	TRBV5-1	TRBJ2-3	ASSSDTASTDTQY
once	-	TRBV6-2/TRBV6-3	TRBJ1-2	ARSGPGYGYT
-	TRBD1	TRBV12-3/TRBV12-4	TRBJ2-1	ASWGTGRPNNEQF
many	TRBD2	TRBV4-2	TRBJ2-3	ASSQDAGGPYTQY
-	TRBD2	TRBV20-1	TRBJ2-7	SAPRTSRHEQY
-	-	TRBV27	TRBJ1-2	ASSLGSDRHPDGYT
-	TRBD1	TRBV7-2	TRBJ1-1	ASSLGWTGYAEAF
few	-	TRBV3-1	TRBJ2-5	ASSPERRGPTTETQY
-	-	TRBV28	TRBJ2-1	ASSFPSRDEQF
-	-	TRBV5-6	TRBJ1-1	ASSWPLGNTEAF
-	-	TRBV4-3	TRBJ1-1	ASSQDVGASVTEAF
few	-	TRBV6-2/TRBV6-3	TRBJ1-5	ASRTGTGYQPQH
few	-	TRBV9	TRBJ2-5	ASSVETEETQY
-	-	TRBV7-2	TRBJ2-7	ASSLDGYSYEQY
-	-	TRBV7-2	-	ASSLAGIYNEQY
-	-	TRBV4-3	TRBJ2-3	ASSQEPGAFTDTQY
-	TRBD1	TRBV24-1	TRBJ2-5	ATSDPTPRTGTTQETQY
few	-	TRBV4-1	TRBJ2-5	ASSQVNSQETQY
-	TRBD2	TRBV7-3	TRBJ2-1	ASSLRRDYLSYNEQF
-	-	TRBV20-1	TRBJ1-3	SARRVGNTIY